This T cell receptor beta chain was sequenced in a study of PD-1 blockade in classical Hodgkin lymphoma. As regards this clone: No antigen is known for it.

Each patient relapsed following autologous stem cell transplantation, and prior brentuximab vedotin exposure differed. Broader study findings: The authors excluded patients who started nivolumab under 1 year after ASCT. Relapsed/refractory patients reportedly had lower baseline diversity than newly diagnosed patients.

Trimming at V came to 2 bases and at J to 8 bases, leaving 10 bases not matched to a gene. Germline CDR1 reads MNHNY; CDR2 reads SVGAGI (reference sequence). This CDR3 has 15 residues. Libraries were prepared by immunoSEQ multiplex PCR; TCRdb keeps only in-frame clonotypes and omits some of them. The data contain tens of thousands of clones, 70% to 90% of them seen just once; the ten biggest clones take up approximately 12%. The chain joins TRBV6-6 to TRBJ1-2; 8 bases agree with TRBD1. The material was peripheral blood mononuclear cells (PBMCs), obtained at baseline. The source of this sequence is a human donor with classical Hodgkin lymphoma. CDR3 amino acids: CASSYKGQGLGGYTF. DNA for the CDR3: TGTGCCAGCAGTTACAAAGGACAGGGTCTGGGAGGCTACACCTTC.